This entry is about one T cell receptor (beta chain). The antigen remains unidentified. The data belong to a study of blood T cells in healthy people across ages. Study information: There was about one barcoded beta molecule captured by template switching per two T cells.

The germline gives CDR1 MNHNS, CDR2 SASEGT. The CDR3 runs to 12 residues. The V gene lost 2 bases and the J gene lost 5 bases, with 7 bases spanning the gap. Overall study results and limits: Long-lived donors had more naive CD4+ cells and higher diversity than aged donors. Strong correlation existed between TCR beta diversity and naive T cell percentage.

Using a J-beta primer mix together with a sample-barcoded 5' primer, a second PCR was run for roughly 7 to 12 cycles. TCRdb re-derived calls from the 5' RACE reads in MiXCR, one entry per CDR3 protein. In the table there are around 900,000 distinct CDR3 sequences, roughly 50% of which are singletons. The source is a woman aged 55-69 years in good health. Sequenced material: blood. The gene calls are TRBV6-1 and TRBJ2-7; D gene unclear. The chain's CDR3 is CASSEIRHEQYF. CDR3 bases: TGTGCCAGCAGTGAAATTCGTCACGAGCAGTACTTC.